This T cell receptor beta chain was identified in a study of T-cell memory formation after mild COVID-19. Points from the study as a whole: Second-wave clones that peaked on day 37 lacked confirmed SARS-CoV-2 specificity. Pre-infection memory held some responding clones, suggesting pre-existing cross-reactive T cells responded.

Comment on this clonotype: Its antigen is not known.

It was 5'RACE with constant-segment primers that produced the TCR alpha and TCR beta cDNA libraries, which carried sample barcodes and UMIs. MiXCR was run by TCRdb on the 5' RACE reads, yielding one entry per CDR3 protein. The sample lists 200,000 to 300,000 distinct CDR3 sequences, around 15% occurring once. CDR1 and CDR2 (germline): DFQATT, SNEGSKA (reference sequence). This CDR3 comprises 14 residues. Trimming took off 6 bases at V and 0 bases at J, with 15 bases between the two ends. The chain couples TRBV20-1 to TRBJ2-7; D is ambiguous. Specimen: PBMCs or a T cell subset sorted from them (not recorded which). The sequence came from a man aged 18 to 30 who had mild COVID-19 (a few samples of this study predate the infection). Cell type and time point are not known. CDR3 sequence reads: CSARTQRSSYEQYF. The CDR3 DNA follows: TGCAGTGCCAGGACCCAGAGGAGCTCCTACGAGCAGTACTTC.